One sample yielded the 27 T cell receptor beta chains listed below, sequenced in a study of shared clonotypes between healthy human individuals. Positive CCR7 selection of CD45RO-negative cells yielded the naive CD8 cells, and terminally differentiated effector memory CD45RA+ cells were excluded. Sequenced by immunoSEQ multiplex PCR; TCRdb stores in-frame clones only, minus some. The sample yields about 1,800,000 clones, just under 95% seen once. The sequencing sample was made of naive CD8+ T cells sorted from blood. All receptors derive from a man between 18 and 35 years old in good health.

This clone was recorded once. V gene TRBV7-2 combines with J gene TRBJ2-7, with 8 positions matching TRBD1. This CDR3 region has 13 residues. J gave up 5 bases and V 6 bases, and 6 bases lay outside the gene matches. Looked up from germline, CDR1 is SGHTA and CDR2 is FQGNSA. CDR3 amino acids: CASRMTGDHEQYF. Here the CDR3 DNA reads TGTGCCAGCAGGATGACAGGGGACCACGAGCAGTACTTC. The whole variable domain, filled in from reference TRBV7-2 and TRBJ2-7, reads GAGVSQSPSNKVTEKGKDVELRCDPISGHTALYWYRQSLGQGLEFLIYFQGNSAPDKSGLPSDRFSAERTGGSVSTLTIQRTQQEDSAVYLCASRMTGDHEQYFGPGTRLTVT.

Comment on this clone: At the DNA level, this CDR3 is encoded by other sequences in the same sample as well. The chain combines TRBV9 with TRBJ2-7, with 7 bases that match TRBD1. In germline, CDR1 is SGDLS, CDR2 YYNGEE. The CDR3 is 15 amino acids. V gave up 0 bases and J gave up 1 base; unmatched junction bases: 4. The CDR3 DNA reads as TGTGCCAGCAGCGTAGGACAGGGAATATCCTACGAGCAGTACTTC. Its translation: CASSVGQGISYEQYF.

This clone has just a few counts. The chain is built from TRBV6-6 and TRBJ2-5; weak D call: TRBD1 (5 bases). Germline V gives CDR1 MNHNY, CDR2 SVGAGI (reference sequence). There are 11 residues in the CDR3. V was shortened by 5 bases and J by 5 bases, with 6 bases between the two germline ends. As DNA, the CDR3 is TGTGCCAGCAGTCCAGGGGAGACCCAGTACTTC. Translation: CASSPGETQYF.

On this clone itself: This same CDR3 is encoded by further DNA sequences in the sample. The genes are TRBV2 and TRBJ2-5, with 7 bases aligning to TRBD1. J gave up 3 bases and V 3 bases, and 1 base lay outside the gene matches. Germline V gene data show CDR1 as SNHLY and CDR2 as FYNNEI. The CDR3 has 13 residues. For the CDR3, the DNA is TGTGCCAGCAGTGAGGGGACAGAAGAGACCCAGTACTTC. Protein product: CASSEGTEETQYF. Based on the CDR3 plus reference TRBV2 and TRBJ2-5, the full variable domain is EPEVTQTPSHQVTQMGQEVILRCVPISNHLYFYWYRQILGQKVEFLVSFYNNEISEKSEIFDDQFSVERPDGSNFTLKIRSTKLEDSAMYFCASSEGTEETQYFGPGTRLLVL.

V usage is TRBV4-1 and J usage is TRBJ2-2; 8 nucleotides match TRBD1. This CDR3 is built from 18 residues. The V gene end was trimmed by 0 bases and the J gene end by 3 bases; junction bases not matched to a gene: 9. Germline V gives CDR1 MGHRA, CDR2 YSYEKL. For the CDR3, the DNA is TGCGCCAGCAGCCAAGATTGGGCAGGGGGCATTTACACCGGGGAGCTGTTTTTT. It specifies CASSQDWAGGIYTGELFF.

This clone was seen a single time. The rearrangement uses TRBV7-9 and TRBJ2-5, with a weak D call TRBD2 (5 bases). The CDR3 has 15 amino acids. Germline V gene lookup returns CDR1 SEHNR and CDR2 FQNEAQ (reference sequence). Trimming cost V 5 bases and J 1 base, with 14 bases left between them. CDR3 sequence reads: CASSPDSGIQETQYF. Here the CDR3 DNA reads TGTGCCAGCAGCCCGGACTCGGGGATCCAAGAGACCCAGTACTTC.

The chain joins TRBV4-1 to TRBJ2-1; D may correspond to TRBD1 or TRBD2 (6 bases each). The V end was cut by 5 bases, the J end by 5 bases, with 10 bases between. Germline assignment: CDR1 MGHRA and CDR2 YSYEKL. This CDR3 has 13 residues. CDR3 sequence reads: CASSRGADNEQFF. The CDR3 DNA is TGCGCCAGCAGCAGGGGGGCGGACAATGAGCAGTTCTTC.

A single count supports this clone. The rearrangement uses TRBV19 and TRBJ1-6; tentative D call: TRBD1 (6 bases). Germline-derived CDR1 and CDR2 are LNHDA and SQIVND (reference sequence). V lost 8 bases to trimming and J lost 4 bases, with 12 bases between them. The CDR3 extends over 14 amino acids. The CDR3 region has the DNA TGTGCCAGTGGCCACAGGGAGTATAATTCACCCCTCCACTTT. Residues: CASGHREYNSPLHF. The full variable domain, rest sourced from reference TRBV19 and TRBJ1-6, is DGGITQSPKYLFRKEGQNVTLSCEQNLNHDAMYWYRQDPGQGLRLIYYSQIVNDFQKGDIAEGYSVSREKKESFPLTVTSAQKNPTAFYLCASGHREYNSPLHFGNGTRLTVT.

The chain combines TRBV9 with TRBJ1-4; D is unresolved. The CDR3 sequence is 15 residues long. CDR1 SGDLS and CDR2 YYNGEE come from the germline V gene. V lost 0 bases to trimming and J lost 8 bases, with 14 bases between them. CDR3: CASSVEGSGGEKLFF. The CDR3 DNA is TGTGCCAGCAGCGTAGAGGGATCGGGAGGAGAAAAACTGTTTTTT.

The sample holds one count of this clone. CDR3: CASRLAEDYNEQFF. CDR3 nucleotides: TGTGCCAGTAGACTAGCGGAAGATTACAATGAGCAGTTCTTC. The chain uses TRBV19 and TRBJ2-1; 8 bases map to TRBD2. This CDR3 comprises 14 residues. The V gene end was trimmed by 6 bases and the J gene end by 4 bases; junction bases not matched to a gene: 5. In germline, CDR1 is LNHDA, CDR2 SQIVND (reference sequence).

The CDR3 region is CASSLAGLVETQYF. CDR3 bases: TGTGCCAGCAGCCTCGCCGGACTGGTAGAGACCCAGTACTTC. The chain has TRBV11-2 and TRBJ2-5; a possible D gene is TRBD2 (5 bases). Trimming took off 5 bases at V and 4 bases at J, with 14 bases between the two ends. This CDR3 has 14 residues. Germline V gives CDR1 SGHAT, CDR2 FQNNGV. Variable domain in full (rest from reference TRBV11-2 and TRBJ2-5): EAGVAQSPRYKIIEKRQSVAFWCNPISGHATLYWYQQILGQGPKLLIQFQNNGVVDDSQLPKDRFSAERLKGVDSTLKIQPAKLEDSAVYLCASSLAGLVETQYFGPGTRLLVL.

V and J are TRBV9 and TRBJ2-6; D gene ambiguous. Germline loops: CDR1 SGDLS, CDR2 YYNGEE. The CDR3 covers 21 residues. V was shortened by 0 bases and J by 2 bases, with 24 bases between the two germline ends. CDR3 sequence: CASSVGALGLVPSPGANVLTF. Here the CDR3 DNA reads TGTGCCAGCAGCGTAGGGGCCCTAGGGTTGGTGCCCTCCCCTGGGGCCAACGTCCTGACTTTC.

The chain combines TRBV21-1 with TRBJ1-1. TRBV21-1 is a pseudogene locus. This CDR3 region has 16 residues. The CDR3 DNA sequence: TGTGCCAGCAGCAATCGAAGGAAGGTCAAAGTCACTGAAGCTTTCTTT. It translates to CASSNRRKVKVTEAFF.

The chain employs TRBV19 and TRBJ2-1; D ambiguous. Germline V gene sequence: CDR1 LNHDA, CDR2 SQIVND (reference sequence). Trimming shortened V by 5 bases and J by 0 bases, and 11 bases separated the two germline ends. This CDR3 contains 15 residues. CDR3 residues: CASSGKLGSYNEQFF. In nucleotides, the CDR3 is TGTGCCAGTAGTGGAAAACTCGGCTCCTACAATGAGCAGTTCTTC.

This clone has just one count. The chain links TRBV5-1 to TRBJ1-2; maybe TRBD1 (5 bases). The CDR3 has 14 amino acids. Germline CDR1 is SGHRS and CDR2 is YFSETQ. V lost 0 bases, J lost 0 bases, and 6 bases lay in between. The CDR3 sequence: CASSLGGTNYGYTF. The CDR3 DNA reads TGCGCCAGCAGCTTGGGGGGGACTAACTATGGCTACACCTTC.

V gene TRBV7-9 combines with J gene TRBJ2-3; a possible D gene is TRBD2 (6 bases). The V end was cut by 1 base, the J end by 0 bases, with 11 bases between. There are 16 residues in the CDR3. Germline CDR1 reads SEHNR; CDR2 reads FQNEAQ (reference sequence). CDR3 region: CASSLVVSGSTDTQYF. CDR3 nucleotides: TGTGCCAGCAGCTTAGTTGTTAGCGGAAGCACAGATACGCAGTATTTT.

This chain uses TRBV7-9 with TRBJ2-5; tentatively, D is TRBD1 or TRBD2 (6 bases each). The V end lost 3 bases, the J end lost 2 bases, and 19 bases lay between the germline ends. Germline V gene lookup returns CDR1 SEHNR and CDR2 FQNEAQ (reference sequence). The CDR3 sequence is 17 residues long. This CDR3 reads CASSFGSEGVSQETQYF. The DNA for the CDR3 is TGTGCCAGCAGCTTCGGTTCGGAGGGGGTTAGTCAAGAGACCCAGTACTTC. Looking up the rest from reference TRBV7-9 and TRBJ2-5 gives the full variable domain: DTGVSQNPRHKITKRGQNVTFRCDPISEHNRLYWYRQTLGQGPEFLTYFQNEAQLEKSRLLSDRFSAERPKGSFSTLEIQRTEQGDSAMYLCASSFGSEGVSQETQYFGPGTRLLVL.

With regard to this clone: At the DNA level, this CDR3 is encoded by other sequences in the same sample as well. V usage is TRBV5-4 and J usage is TRBJ2-5, with D possibly matching TRBD2 (7 bases). The CDR3 has 15 amino acids. From germline, CDR1 is SGHNT and CDR2 YYREEE (reference sequence). Trimming shortened V by 0 bases and J by 4 bases, and 13 bases separated the two germline ends. CDR3 DNA: TGTGCCAGCAGCTTGGTTGGGGGGGCAGGAGAGACCCAGTACTTC. Encoded protein: CASSLVGGAGETQYF.

Here the CDR3 reads CASSQSGGTDTQYF. DNA of the CDR3: TGCGCCAGCAGCCAGAGCGGTGGCACAGATACGCAGTATTTT. The genes are TRBV4-3 and TRBJ2-3; the D gene is possibly TRBD2 (5 bases). V lost 3 bases and J lost 1, with 8 bases in between. The CDR3 is made up of 14 amino acids. The germline V gene encodes CDR1 LGHNA and CDR2 YSLEER.

This clone was picked up one time. This rearrangement joins TRBV9 to TRBJ2-7; TRBD2 might be the D (6 bases). Trimming removed 4 bases from V and 5 bases from J, with 19 bases in between. Germline loops: CDR1 SGDLS, CDR2 YYNGEE. This CDR3 is 15 amino acids long. CDR3 residues: CASSPLREWGDEQYF. The CDR3 nucleotides read TGTGCCAGCAGCCCCCTCCGGGAGTGGGGCGACGAGCAGTACTTC.

In nucleotides, the CDR3 is TGTGCCAGCAGCCATCTCCAGCCGGGACCGGAGCCGTACCAAGAGACCCAGTACTTC. Translating it yields CASSHLQPGPEPYQETQYF. The chain employs TRBV4-2 and TRBJ2-5; D might be TRBD1 or TRBD2, each matching 5 bases. The CDR3 sequence is 19 residues long. The V end was cut by 3 bases, the J end by 0 bases, with 23 bases between. The germline V gene encodes CDR1 LGHNA and CDR2 YNFKEQ.

The chain recombines TRBV7-2 with TRBJ2-3, with D maybe TRBD1 (6 bases). Deletions cut 1 base from V and 1 base from J, with 12 bases between. In germline, CDR1 is SGHTA, CDR2 FQGNSA. The CDR3 loop spans 16 amino acids. The CDR3 nucleotides read TGTGCCAGCAGCTTAGTGGTCAGGGGAGGCACAGATACGCAGTATTTT. It is translated as CASSLVVRGGTDTQYF.

This clone has more than one count but fewer than ten. The V gene is TRBV30, the J gene TRBJ1-1; no reliable D call. The CDR3 loop spans 13 amino acids. V lost 0 bases to trimming and J lost 3 bases, with 8 bases between them. Germline CDR1 GTSNPN, CDR2 SVGIG (reference sequence). The CDR3 reads CAWSVDYDTEAFF. CDR3 DNA: TGTGCCTGGAGTGTGGATTACGACACTGAAGCTTTCTTT.

The chain uses TRBV2 and TRBJ1-4; 7 positions agree with TRBD1. Per the germline V gene, CDR1 is SNHLY and CDR2 is FYNNEI. The ends lost 8 bases at V and 7 bases at J; junction bases unmatched: 25. This CDR3 is built from 19 residues. The DNA for the CDR3 is TGTGCCAGCGACGACCTAAACCAACCCGACAGGGAGTTAGGTGAAAAACTGTTTTTT. This codes for CASDDLNQPDRELGEKLFF.

A single count supports this clone. As DNA, the CDR3 is TGTGCCAGTGGGGATGGAACCCAAGAGACCCAGTACTTC. It translates to CASGDGTQETQYF. V usage is TRBV19 and J usage is TRBJ2-5, with D uncertain. The CDR3 is 13 residues long. V was pared by 8 bases and J by 1 base, with 11 bases between. CDR1 is LNHDA, CDR2 SQIVND, per germline (reference sequence).

The J gene is TRBJ2-1, the V gene TRBV19; D remains ambiguous. V was clipped by 4 bases and J by 5 bases, with 15 bases between them. Germline V gene lookup returns CDR1 LNHDA and CDR2 SQIVND (reference sequence). CDR3 size: 15 residues. CDR3 amino acids: CASSTHWHLDNEQFF. The CDR3, as DNA: TGTGCCAGTAGTACACACTGGCACCTAGACAATGAGCAGTTCTTC.

V usage is TRBV2 and J usage is TRBJ2-6, with D possibly TRBD2 on 5 matching bases. Germline values: CDR1 SNHLY, CDR2 FYNNEI. Trimming left V 1 base short and J 1 base short, with 11 bases between. The CDR3 has 17 residues. As DNA, the CDR3 is TGTGCCAGCAGTGAAGGATTCGGGGAATCTGGGGCCAACGTCCTGACTTTC. The encoded protein is CASSEGFGESGANVLTF.